The entry that follows covers one T cell receptor (beta chain) sequence. Its antigen is unidentified. The data derive from a study of Tregs in tolerant kidney transplant recipients. The study's findings and limits: This study did not directly address biological reproducibility. Tolerant patients' donor-specific Tregs expanded beyond overall Tregs, suggesting antigen-driven growth.

Data came from immunoSEQ multiplex PCR; TCRdb stores just in-frame clones and leaves some out. The data contain tens of thousands of clones, approximately 93% of them singletons. Recipients received nonmyeloablative bone marrow transplants from related graft donors, with transient mixed chimerism. Unstimulated Tregs (CD4+CD25+CD127-) and CD4+CD25- non-Tregs were sorted from PBMCs. The CDR3 extends over 15 amino acids. Per germline, CDR1 LNHDA and CDR2 SQIVND (reference sequence). Trimming removed 6 bases at V and 5 bases at J, with 17 bases between. This receptor was taken from a human patient who received a combined kidney and bone marrow transplant. Some T cells may be provided by the graft donor. The starting material was CD4+ T cells from blood (PBMCs), obtained 12 months after the transplant. J is TRBJ2-4 and V is TRBV19; tentatively, D is TRBD2 (7 bases). CDR3 sequence reads: CASSEVGGHENIQYF. CDR3 coding DNA: TGTGCCAGTAGCGAAGTCGGGGGGCACGAAAACATTCAGTACTTC.